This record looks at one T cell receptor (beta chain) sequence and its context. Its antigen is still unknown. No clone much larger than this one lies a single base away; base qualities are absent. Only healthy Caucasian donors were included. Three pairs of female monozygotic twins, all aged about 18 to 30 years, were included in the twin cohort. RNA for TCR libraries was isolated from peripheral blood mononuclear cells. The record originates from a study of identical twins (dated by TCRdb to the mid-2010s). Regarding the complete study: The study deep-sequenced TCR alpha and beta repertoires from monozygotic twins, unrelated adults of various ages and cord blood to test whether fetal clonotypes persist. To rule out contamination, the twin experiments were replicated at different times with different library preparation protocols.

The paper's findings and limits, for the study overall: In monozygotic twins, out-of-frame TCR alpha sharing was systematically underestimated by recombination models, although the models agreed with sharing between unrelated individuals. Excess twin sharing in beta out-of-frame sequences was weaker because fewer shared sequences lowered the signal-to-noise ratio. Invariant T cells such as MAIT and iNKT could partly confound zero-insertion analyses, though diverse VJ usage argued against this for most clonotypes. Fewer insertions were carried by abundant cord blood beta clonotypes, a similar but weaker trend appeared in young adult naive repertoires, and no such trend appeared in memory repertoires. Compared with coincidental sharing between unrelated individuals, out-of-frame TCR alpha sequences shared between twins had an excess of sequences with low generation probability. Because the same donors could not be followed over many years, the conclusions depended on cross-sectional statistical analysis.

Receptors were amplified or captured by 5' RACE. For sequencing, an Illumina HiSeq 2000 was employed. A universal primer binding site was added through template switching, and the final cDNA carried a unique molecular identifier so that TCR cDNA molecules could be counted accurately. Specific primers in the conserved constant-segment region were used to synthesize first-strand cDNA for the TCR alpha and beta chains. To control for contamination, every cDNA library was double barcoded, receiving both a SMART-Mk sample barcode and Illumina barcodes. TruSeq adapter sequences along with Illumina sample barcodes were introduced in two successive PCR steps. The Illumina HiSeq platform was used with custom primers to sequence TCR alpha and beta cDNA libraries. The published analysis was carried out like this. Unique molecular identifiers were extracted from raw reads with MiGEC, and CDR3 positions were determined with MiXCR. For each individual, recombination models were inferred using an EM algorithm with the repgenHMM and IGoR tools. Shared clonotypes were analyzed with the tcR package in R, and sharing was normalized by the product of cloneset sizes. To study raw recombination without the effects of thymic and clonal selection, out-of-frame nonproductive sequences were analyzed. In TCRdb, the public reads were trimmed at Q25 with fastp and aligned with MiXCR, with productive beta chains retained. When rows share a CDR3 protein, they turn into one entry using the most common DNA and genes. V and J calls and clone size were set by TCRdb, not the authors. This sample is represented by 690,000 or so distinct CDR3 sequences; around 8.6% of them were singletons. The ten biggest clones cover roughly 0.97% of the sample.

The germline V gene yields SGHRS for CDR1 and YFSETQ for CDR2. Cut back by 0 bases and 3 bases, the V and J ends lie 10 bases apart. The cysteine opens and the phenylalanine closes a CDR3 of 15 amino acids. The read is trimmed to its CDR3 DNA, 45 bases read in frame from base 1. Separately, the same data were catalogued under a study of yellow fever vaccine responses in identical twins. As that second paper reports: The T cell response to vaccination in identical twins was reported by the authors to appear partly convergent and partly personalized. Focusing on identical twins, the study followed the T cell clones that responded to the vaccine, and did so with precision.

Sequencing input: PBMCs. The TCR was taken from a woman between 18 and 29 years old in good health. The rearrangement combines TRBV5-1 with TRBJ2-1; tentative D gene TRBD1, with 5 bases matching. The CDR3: CASSLGTDNYNEQFF. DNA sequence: TGCGCCAGCAGCTTGGGGACGGACAACTACAATGAGCAGTTCTTC.